These 5 T cell receptor beta chains were all obtained from the same sample, sequenced in a study of PD-1 blockade in mismatch repair-deficient tumors (dated by TCRdb to 2015 to 2018). Libraries were constructed by the immunoSEQ multiplex PCR assay. The source is immuneACCESS, and TCRdb retained only in-frame sequences with V and J called. Part of the clones is not carried over; for the studies checked, unresolved V genes explain less than half of this, and the remainder is unexplained. The sample includes around 38,000 clones, with about four fifths observed a single time. The ten largest clones add up to roughly 22% of the sample. The input for sequencing was peripheral blood, taken 4 weeks after starting pembrolizumab. These TCRs come from an adult with mismatch repair-deficient cancer.

The chain has TRBV6-5 and TRBJ2-6; the match to TRBD1 covers 9 bases. V lost 4 bases and J lost 2; bases outside the gene matches: 3. The germline V gene has CDR1 MNHEY and CDR2 SVGAGI. This CDR3 region has 16 residues. The CDR3 spells CASSFTGGAGANVLTF. CDR3 nucleotide sequence: TGTGCCAGCAGTTTCACAGGGGGCGCTGGGGCCAACGTCCTGACTTTC.

This rearrangement joins TRBV5-1 to TRBJ2-7; D is perhaps TRBD2 (6 bases). Trimming removed 4 bases from V and 2 bases from J, with 13 bases in between. CDR1 is SGHRS and CDR2 is YFSETQ in the germline V gene. There are 14 residues in the CDR3. In DNA, the CDR3 is TGCGCCAGCAGCACGGGAGACCCGACCTACGAGCAGTACTTC. It encodes CASSTGDPTYEQYF.

The chain is built from TRBV28 and TRBJ2-7, with 12 bases aligning to TRBD2. Germline V lookup: CDR1 MDHEN, CDR2 SYDVKM. The CDR3 is made up of 16 amino acids. Trimming cost V 3 bases and J 4 bases; bases outside gene matches: 7. CDR3 DNA: TGTGCCAGCAGTTTGGAGCTAGCGGGAGGGCGGTACGAGCAGTACTTC. The encoded protein is CASSLELAGGRYEQYF.

The chain employs TRBV29-1 and TRBJ1-1; possibly TRBD1 for D (6 bases). Trimming stripped 5 bases from V and 6 bases from J, with 10 bases between. CDR1 and CDR2 from the germline V gene are SQVTM and ANQGSEA. The CDR3 runs 11 residues. The CDR3 is CSVQGSAEAFF. CDR3 DNA sequence: TGCAGCGTTCAGGGGAGCGCTGAAGCTTTCTTT.

The rearrangement links TRBV5-1 to TRBJ2-2; no clear D. Germline V gene data show CDR1 as SGHRS and CDR2 as YFSETQ. There are 14 residues in the CDR3. V gave up 0 bases and J gave up 2 bases, with 5 bases separating them. CDR3 nucleotide sequence: TGCGCCAGCAGCTTGGGAGCTAACACCGGGGAGCTGTTTTTT. Protein sequence: CASSLGANTGELFF.